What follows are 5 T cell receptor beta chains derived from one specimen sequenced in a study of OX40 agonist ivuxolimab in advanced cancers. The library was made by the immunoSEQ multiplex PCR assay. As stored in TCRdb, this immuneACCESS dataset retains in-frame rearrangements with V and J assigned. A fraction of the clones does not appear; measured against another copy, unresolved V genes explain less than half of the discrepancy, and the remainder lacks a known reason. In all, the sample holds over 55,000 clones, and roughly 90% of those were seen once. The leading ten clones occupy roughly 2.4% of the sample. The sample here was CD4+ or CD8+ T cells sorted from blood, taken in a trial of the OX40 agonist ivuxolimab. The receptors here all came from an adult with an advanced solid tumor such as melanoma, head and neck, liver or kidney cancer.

CDR3 sequence reads: CASSSLSGQGPYYEQYF. In DNA form, the CDR3 reads TGTGCCAGCAGCTCCCTTTCGGGACAGGGACCGTACTACGAGCAGTACTTC. This chain connects TRBV7-2 to TRBJ2-7, with 9 bases lining up with TRBD1. Germline CDR1 SGHTA, CDR2 FQGNSA. This CDR3 has 17 amino acids. V lost 4 bases to trimming and J lost 3 bases; unmatched junction nucleotides: 13.

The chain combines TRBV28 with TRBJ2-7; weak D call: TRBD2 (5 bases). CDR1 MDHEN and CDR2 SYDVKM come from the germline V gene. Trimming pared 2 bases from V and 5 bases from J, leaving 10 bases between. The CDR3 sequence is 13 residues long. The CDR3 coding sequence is TGTGCCAGCAGTTTAGGAGGTAACGACGAGCAGTACTTC. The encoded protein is CASSLGGNDEQYF.

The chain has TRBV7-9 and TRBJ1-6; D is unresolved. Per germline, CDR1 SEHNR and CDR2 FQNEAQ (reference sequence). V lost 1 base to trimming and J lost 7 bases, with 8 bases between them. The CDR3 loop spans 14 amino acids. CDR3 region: CASSLGAENSPLHF. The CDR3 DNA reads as TGTGCCAGCAGCTTAGGCGCGGAAAATTCACCCCTCCACTTT.

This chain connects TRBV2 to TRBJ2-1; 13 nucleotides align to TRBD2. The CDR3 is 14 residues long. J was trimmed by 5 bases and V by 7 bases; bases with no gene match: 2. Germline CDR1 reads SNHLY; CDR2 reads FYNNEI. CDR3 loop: CASTGTSGDNEQFF. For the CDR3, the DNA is TGTGCCAGCACCGGGACTAGCGGGGACAATGAGCAGTTCTTC.

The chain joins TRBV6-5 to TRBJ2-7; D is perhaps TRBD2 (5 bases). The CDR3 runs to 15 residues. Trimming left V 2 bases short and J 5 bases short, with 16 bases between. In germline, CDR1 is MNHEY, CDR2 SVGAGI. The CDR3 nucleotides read TGTGCCAGCAGTTACCTTCCGGGTGCGAGGGACGAGCAGTACTTC. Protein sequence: CASSYLPGARDEQYF.